This T cell receptor (beta chain) was identified during a study of vaccination and CD4 T cells after COVID-19. Study information: Controls used CEFX viral epitopes (positive), HIV-1 Nef peptides (negative), or no peptide.

This clonotype rates as medium-sized. Its antigen remains unknown. The germline V and J ends were trimmed by 1 base and 1 base, with 14 bases remaining between them. The CDR3 is made up of 16 amino acids. The V gene's germline CDR1 is SGHDT and CDR2 YYEEEE. The treatment: approximately nine-day PBMC culture with coronavirus spike peptide pools or control peptides (ViraFEST assay). Sequence data for DNA of cultured CD4+ T cells were generated by the Oncomine TCR Beta short-read assay. TCRdb recomputed calls from the PCR reads with MiXCR, one row per CDR3 protein. The repertoire holds about 9,600 distinct CDR3 sequences, with approximately 24% as singletons.

The sequencing here drew on CD4+ T cells from blood, cultured in vitro, taken after SARS-CoV-2 vaccination. The sequence came from a human donor who had recovered from COVID-19. V and J are TRBV5-6 and TRBJ1-1; D possibly corresponds to TRBD1 (6 bases). CDR3 nucleotide sequence: TGTGCCAGCAGCTTGTTGGGGGGGGGCGGGAACACTGAAGCTTTCTTT. Translated: CASSLLGGGGNTEAFF.